This T cell receptor beta chain came from a study of radiotherapy plus CTLA-4 blockade in lung cancer. Overall study results and limits: Interferon-beta, together with early blood T cell clone dynamics, reportedly best predicted response.

Only in-frame clones appear in the TCRdb table, and some are missing; sequencing was by immunoSEQ multiplex PCR. Of tens of thousands of clones listed, about four fifths are singletons. This clone appeared a few times. As yet, its antigen is unknown. The V gene end was trimmed by 0 bases and the J gene end by 11 bases; junction bases not matched to a gene: 6. The germline V gene encodes CDR1 GTSNPN and CDR2 SVGIG (reference sequence). CDR3 length: 12 amino acids. The rearrangement links TRBV30 to TRBJ2-5, with 7 nucleotides matching TRBD1. The sequences come from peripheral blood, collected from a patient treated with radiotherapy plus ipilimumab. This receptor was identified in a human donor with non-small cell lung cancer that progressed on radiotherapy plus ipilimumab. CDR3 residues: CAWSVFRDSQYF. DNA of the CDR3: TGTGCCTGGAGTGTGTTTCGGGACAGTCAGTACTTC.